This T cell receptor beta chain comes out of a study of cytomegalovirus exposure and HLA in healthy donors. Study details: Ancestry clustering placed roughly 86% of more than 350 genotyped donors in the Caucasian-associated cluster. Findings and limits, study-wide: A later analysis reportedly found that, within productive TCRs, an Asian-associated ancestry cluster had fewer N-insertions than the mean observed across the approximately 600 donors.

On this clone: The antigen remains undetermined.

Use of 60 Vbeta and 13 Jbeta primers characterized the PCR. Generated by immunoSEQ multiplex PCR, the TCRdb table keeps only in-frame clones and is missing some. Of roughly 180,000 clones listed, just under 80% were seen once; the top ten hold 13%. The CDR3 covers 13 residues. Germline V gives CDR1 SQVTM, CDR2 ANQGSEA. The trim removed 1 base at V and 5 bases at J, leaving 4 bases unmatched. V gene TRBV29-1 combines with J gene TRBJ1-2; 7 bases are a match to TRBD1. The specimen was PBMCs. This TCR was sampled from a woman between 50 and 59 years old in good health and CMV-seropositive. Written as DNA, the CDR3 is TGCAGCGTTGAAGGGGGACAGATATATGGCTACACCTTC. It yields the protein CSVEGGQIYGYTF.